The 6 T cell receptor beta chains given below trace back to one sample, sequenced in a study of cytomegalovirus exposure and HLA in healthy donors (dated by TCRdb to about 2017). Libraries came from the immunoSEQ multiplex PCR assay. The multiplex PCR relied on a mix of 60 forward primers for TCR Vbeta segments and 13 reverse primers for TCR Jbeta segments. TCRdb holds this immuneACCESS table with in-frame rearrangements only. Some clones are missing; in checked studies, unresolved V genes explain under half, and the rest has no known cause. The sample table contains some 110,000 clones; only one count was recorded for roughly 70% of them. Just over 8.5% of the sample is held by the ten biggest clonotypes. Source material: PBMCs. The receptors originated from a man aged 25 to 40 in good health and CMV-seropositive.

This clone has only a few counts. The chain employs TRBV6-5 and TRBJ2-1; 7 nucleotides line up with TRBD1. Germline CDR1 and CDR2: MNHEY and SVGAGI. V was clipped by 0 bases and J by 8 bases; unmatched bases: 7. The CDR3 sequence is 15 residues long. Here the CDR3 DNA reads TGTGCCAGCAGTTACTCGCCCACGACAGGGTATGAGCAGTTCTTC. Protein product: CASSYSPTTGYEQFF.

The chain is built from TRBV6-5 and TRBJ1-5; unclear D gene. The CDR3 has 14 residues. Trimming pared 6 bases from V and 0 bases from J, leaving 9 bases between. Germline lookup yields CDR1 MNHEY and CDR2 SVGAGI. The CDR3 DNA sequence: TGTGCCAGCAGGTTCAGGTATAGCAATCAGCCCCAGCATTTT. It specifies CASRFRYSNQPQHF.

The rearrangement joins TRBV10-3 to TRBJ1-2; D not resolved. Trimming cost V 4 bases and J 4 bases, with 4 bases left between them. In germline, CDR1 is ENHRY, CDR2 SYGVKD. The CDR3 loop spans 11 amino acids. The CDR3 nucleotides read TGTGCCATCAGTGGAGGCTATGGCTACACCTTC. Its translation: CAISGGYGYTF.

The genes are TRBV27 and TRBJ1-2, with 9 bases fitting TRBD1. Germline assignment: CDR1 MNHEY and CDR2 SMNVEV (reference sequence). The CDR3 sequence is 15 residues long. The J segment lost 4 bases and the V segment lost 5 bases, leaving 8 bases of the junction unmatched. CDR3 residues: CASSPLQGAGYGYTF. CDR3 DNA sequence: TGTGCCAGCAGTCCGTTACAGGGGGCGGGCTATGGCTACACCTTC.

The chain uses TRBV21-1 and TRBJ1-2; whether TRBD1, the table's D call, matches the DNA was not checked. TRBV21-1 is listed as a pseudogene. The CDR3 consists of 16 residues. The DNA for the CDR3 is TGTGCCAGCAGCAAAACGGAATGGGACAGAAGTTATGGCTACACCTTC. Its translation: CASSKTEWDRSYGYTF.

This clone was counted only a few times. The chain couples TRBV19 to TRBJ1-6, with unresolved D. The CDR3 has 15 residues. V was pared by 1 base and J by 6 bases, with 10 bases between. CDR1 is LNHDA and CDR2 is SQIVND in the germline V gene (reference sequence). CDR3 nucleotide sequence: TGTGCCAGTAGTATAGGGCAGGATTTTAATTCACCCCTCCACTTT. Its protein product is CASSIGQDFNSPLHF.